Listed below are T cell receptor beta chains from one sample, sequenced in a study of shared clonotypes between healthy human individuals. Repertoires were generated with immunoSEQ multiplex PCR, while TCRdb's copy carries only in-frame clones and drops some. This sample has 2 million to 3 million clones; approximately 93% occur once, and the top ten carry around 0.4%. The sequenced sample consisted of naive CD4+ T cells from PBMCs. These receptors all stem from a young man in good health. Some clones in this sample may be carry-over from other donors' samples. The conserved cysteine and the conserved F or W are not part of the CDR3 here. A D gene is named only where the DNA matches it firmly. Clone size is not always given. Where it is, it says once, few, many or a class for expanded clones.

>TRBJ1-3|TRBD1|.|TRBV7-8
ASSPRDSGNTIY
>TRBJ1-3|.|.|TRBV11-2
ASSFPAGNTIY
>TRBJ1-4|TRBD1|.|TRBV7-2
ASNRGWGEKLF
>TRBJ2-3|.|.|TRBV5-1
ASSSLVGDTQY
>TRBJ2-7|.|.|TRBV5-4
ASSWRKGRSYEQY
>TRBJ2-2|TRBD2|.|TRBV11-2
ASSKRTSGLTGELF
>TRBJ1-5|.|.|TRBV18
ASSPGQGGHNQPQH
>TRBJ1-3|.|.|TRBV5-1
ASSPVGTSGNTIY
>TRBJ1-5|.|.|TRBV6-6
ASSIWSNQPQH
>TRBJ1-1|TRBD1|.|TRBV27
ASTPGQGNTEAF
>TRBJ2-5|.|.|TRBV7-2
ASSLYRGRGETQY
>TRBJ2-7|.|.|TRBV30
ASTPIQSPEQY
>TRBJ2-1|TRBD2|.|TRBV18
ASSPLAGGLDEQF
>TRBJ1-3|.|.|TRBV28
ASSPAWGNTIY
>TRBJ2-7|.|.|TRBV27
ASSFGTPYYEQY
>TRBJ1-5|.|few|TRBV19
ASSTPLGQPQH
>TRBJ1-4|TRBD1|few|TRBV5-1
ASSFGQGDEKLF
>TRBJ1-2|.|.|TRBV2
ASTEGGNYGYT
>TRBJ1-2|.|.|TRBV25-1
ASSDQPVYGYT
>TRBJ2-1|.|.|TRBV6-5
ASSKQGYEQF
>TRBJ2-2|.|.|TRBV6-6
ASSSGTLYTGELF
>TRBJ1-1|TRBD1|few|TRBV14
ASSPWDRSTEAF
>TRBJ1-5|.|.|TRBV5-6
ASSLAGGQGGQPQH
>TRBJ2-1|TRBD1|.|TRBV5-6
ASSLETGINEQF
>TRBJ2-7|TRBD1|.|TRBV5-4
ASSLRGQGGSEQY
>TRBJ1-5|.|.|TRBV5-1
ASSLEGGAQPQH
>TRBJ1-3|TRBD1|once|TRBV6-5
ASSYIGTVGNTIY
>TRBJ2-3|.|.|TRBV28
ASSLTGTSTDTQY
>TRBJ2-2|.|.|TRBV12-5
ASGPGQGGTGELF
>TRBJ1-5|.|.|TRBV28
ASTALQVLNQPQH
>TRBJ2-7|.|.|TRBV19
ASSRAPISAGASYEQY
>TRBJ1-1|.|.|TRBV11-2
ASSQGPRGTEAF
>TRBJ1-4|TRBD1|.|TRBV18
ASSPRQGIDEKLF
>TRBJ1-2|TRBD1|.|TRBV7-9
ASSPGTGSAGYGYT
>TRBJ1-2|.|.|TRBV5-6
ASSLMTVLDPNYGYT
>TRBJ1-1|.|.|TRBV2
ASSDYVGPTEAF